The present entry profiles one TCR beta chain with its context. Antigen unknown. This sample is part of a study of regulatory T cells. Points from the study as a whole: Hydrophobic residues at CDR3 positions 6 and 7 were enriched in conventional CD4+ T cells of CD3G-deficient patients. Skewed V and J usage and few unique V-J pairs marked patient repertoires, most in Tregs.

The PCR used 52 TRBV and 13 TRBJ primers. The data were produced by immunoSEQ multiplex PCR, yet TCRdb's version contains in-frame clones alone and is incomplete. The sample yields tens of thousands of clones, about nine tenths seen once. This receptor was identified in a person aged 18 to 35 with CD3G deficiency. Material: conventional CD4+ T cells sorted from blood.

The CDR3 nucleotides are TGTGCCAGCAGTTCCACCCGACCCAGGGGGAACACTGAAGCTTTCTTT. Translating gives CASSSTRPRGNTEAFF. The chain uses TRBV28 and TRBJ1-1; D perhaps matches TRBD1 (6 bases). V lost 4 bases and J 1 base, leaving 16 bases between the germline ends. The CDR3 extends over 16 amino acids. The germline CDR1 and CDR2 sequences are MDHEN and SYDVKM.